One TCR beta chain is described in this entry. The antigen remains unidentified. These data belong to a study of T cell responses to AZD1222 COVID-19 vaccine. Across the study: Second-dose intervals of approximately 4 or approximately 12 weeks were pooled. Study-wide results and limits: Distributed over spike, vaccine-associated CD4 TCRs predominated at 160-218 and 743-854. The sample set comprised mostly white British donors with more females, and clonal diversity was possibly underestimated. Nearly half of spike-specific TCRs reportedly go after variant regions that carry no mutations.

The CDR3 consists of 15 residues. V was clipped by 2 bases and J by 4 bases, with 15 bases between them. Per the germline V gene, CDR1 is SGHNT and CDR2 is YYREEE (reference sequence). Produced via immunoSEQ multiplex PCR; TCRdb's table is partial and in-frame only. This table has 90,000 to 150,000 clones, about 83% appearing once. The starting material was peripheral blood, obtained on day 0 of AZD1222 vaccination. This receptor was identified in an adult in good health. This chain links TRBV5-4 with TRBJ1-1; unclear D gene. The CDR3 DNA reads as TGTGCCAGCAGCTTTTTAGGGTCCTCTAGCACTGAAGCTTTCTTT. Amino acids: CASSFLGSSSTEAFF. Filled out from reference TRBV5-4 and TRBJ1-1, the complete variable domain reads ETGVTQSPTHLIKTRGQQVTLRCSSQSGHNTVSWYQQALGQGPQFIFQYYREEENGRGNFPPRFSGLQFPNYSSELNVNALELDDSALYLCASSFLGSSSTEAFFGQGTRLTVV.